These 6 T cell receptor beta chains were all obtained from the same sample, sequenced in a study of blood T cell repertoires in COVID-19. The assay was immunoSEQ multiplex PCR, and TCRdb's table has in-frame clones only and misses some. The table has around 200,000 clones, 75% to 85% seen once; the top ten hold less than 8%. The sequenced material came from PBMCs or T cells enriched from blood (not recorded which). These receptors were taken from a woman in her 40s with acute COVID-19.

The CDR3 coding sequence is TGTGCCAGCACGGGAGGGGGAAACACAGGGTTTGGAGCTTTCTTT. Its protein is CASTGGGNTGFGAFF. The chain links TRBV6-5 to TRBJ1-1; D is perhaps TRBD1 (6 bases). CDR3 length: 15 residues. Trimming took off 7 bases at V and 10 bases at J, with 25 bases between the two ends. Germline CDR1 and CDR2: MNHEY and SVGAGI.

The chain carries TRBV24-1 and TRBJ2-7, with 12 bases that match TRBD1. Germline CDR1 reads KGHDR; CDR2 reads SFDVKD. This CDR3 is 15 amino acids long. V was clipped by 4 bases and J by 6 bases; unmatched bases: 6. The CDR3 sequence: CATSEPGQGAGEQYF. The CDR3 DNA reads TGTGCCACCAGTGAGCCGGGACAGGGGGCGGGCGAGCAGTACTTC.

V is TRBV19 and J is TRBJ1-5; D gene unclear. Germline lookup yields CDR1 LNHDA and CDR2 SQIVND (reference sequence). CDR3 length: 13 residues. The ends were cut back, 5 bases at V and 4 bases at J, with 9 bases in the middle. The CDR3 region has the DNA TGTGCCAGTAGTCCAACTAGGAATCAGCCCCAGCATTTT. Amino acid sequence: CASSPTRNQPQHF.

This clone has only one observation. This chain uses TRBV7-9 with TRBJ2-7; the D gene is possibly TRBD1 (5 bases). Germline CDR1 reads SEHNR; CDR2 reads FQNEAQ (reference sequence). The ends were cut back, 4 bases at V and 5 bases at J, with 18 bases in the middle. The CDR3 covers 15 residues. The CDR3 region is CASSYKKQGPHEQYF. Written as DNA, the CDR3 is TGTGCCAGCAGCTATAAAAAGCAGGGCCCTCACGAGCAGTACTTC.

The chain combines TRBV18 with TRBJ1-5; 11 nucleotides line up with TRBD1. The CDR3 has 16 residues. The V and J ends lost 3 bases and 8 bases, in that order; junction bases with no gene match: 9. From germline, CDR1 is KGHSH and CDR2 LQKENI. The CDR3 DNA reads as TGTGCCAGCTCACCTTCCGGGACAGGGGGAAGGAAGCCCCAGCATTTT. It translates to CASSPSGTGGRKPQHF.

The V and J genes are TRBV18 and TRBJ1-4; perhaps TRBD1 as D (6 bases). The CDR3 has 15 residues. CDR1 KGHSH and CDR2 LQKENI come from the germline V gene. V was trimmed by 2 bases and J by 4 bases, leaving 11 bases between them. CDR3 amino acids: CASSPAGAVNEKLFF. The CDR3 bases are TGTGCCAGCTCACCAGCGGGGGCGGTTAATGAAAAACTGTTTTTT.